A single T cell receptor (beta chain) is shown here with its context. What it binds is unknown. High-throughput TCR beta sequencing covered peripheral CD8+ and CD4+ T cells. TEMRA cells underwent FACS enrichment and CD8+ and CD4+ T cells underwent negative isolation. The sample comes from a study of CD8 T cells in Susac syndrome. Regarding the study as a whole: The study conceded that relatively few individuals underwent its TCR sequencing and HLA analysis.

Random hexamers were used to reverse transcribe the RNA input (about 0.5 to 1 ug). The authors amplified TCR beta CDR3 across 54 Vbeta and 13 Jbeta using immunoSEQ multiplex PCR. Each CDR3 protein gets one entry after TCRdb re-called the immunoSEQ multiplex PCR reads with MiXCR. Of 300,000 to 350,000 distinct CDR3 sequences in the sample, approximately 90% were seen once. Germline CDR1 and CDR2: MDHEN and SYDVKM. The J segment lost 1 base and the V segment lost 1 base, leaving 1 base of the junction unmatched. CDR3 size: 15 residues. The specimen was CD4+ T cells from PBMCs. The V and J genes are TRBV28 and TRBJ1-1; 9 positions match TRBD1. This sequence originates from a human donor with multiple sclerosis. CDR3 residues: CASSLSGQGNTEAFF. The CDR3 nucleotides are TGTGCCAGCAGTTTATCGGGACAGGGGAACACTGAAGCTTTCTTT.